This TCR beta chain was recovered during a study of T cell responses to AZD1222 COVID-19 vaccine. Findings and limits, study-wide: Repertoire sampling occurred only after the peak T cell response. Dominant at 160-218 and 743-854, vaccine-associated CD4 TCRs also spanned spike. Only a handful of AZD1222 recipients were seropositive at baseline.

The CDR3 runs to 14 residues. CDR1 is MDHEN, CDR2 SYDVKM, per germline. V gave up 5 bases and J gave up 7 bases, with 14 bases separating them. Comment on this clone: Its antigen is undetermined.

The repertoire was sequenced with immunoSEQ multiplex PCR; TCRdb's copy has only in-frame clones and lacks some. The sample lists roughly 150,000 clones; approximately 90% were seen once. The source of this sequence is an adult in good health. The chain employs TRBV28 and TRBJ1-4, with a tentative D call TRBD1 (6 bases). The sample was peripheral blood, taken on day 0 of AZD1222 vaccination. CDR3 bases: TGTGCCAGCAGTAACCAGGGGACGGGTGAAAAACTGTTTTTT. Translating it yields CASSNQGTGEKLFF.